Following are 10 T cell receptor beta chains from one sample sequenced in a study. TCRdb reanalysed the 5' RACE reads using MiXCR and keeps one entry per CDR3 protein. The sample lists about 57,000 distinct CDR3 sequences, 28% occurring once. Source material: tumor-infiltrating memory CD4+ T cells sorted from the breast tumor. The subset denotes: memory CD4+ T cells, CD4+CD45RO+CD25-. These receptors originate from a female donor with breast cancer.

The chain employs TRBV5-1 and TRBJ1-1, with a possible D match to TRBD1 (6 bases). The V gene lost 1 base and the J gene lost 4 bases, with 8 bases spanning the gap. CDR1 is SGHRS, CDR2 YFSETQ, per germline. This CDR3 region has 13 residues. The CDR3 sequence: CASSLSGATEAFF. DNA of the CDR3: TGCGCCAGCAGCTTGTCAGGGGCCACTGAAGCTTTCTTT.

The rearrangement links TRBV7-3 to TRBJ2-3; D may match TRBD1 or TRBD2 (5 bases each). The V gene's germline CDR1 is SGHTA and CDR2 FQGTGA. This CDR3 is built from 15 residues. Trimming left V 5 bases short and J 2 bases short, with 14 bases between. The CDR3 here is CASSPSGTFTDTQYF. The DNA for the CDR3 is TGTGCCAGCAGCCCCTCGGGGACCTTCACAGATACGCAGTATTTT.

For this clonotype: Because the CDR3 is missing its conserved closing phenylalanine or tryptophan, this is likely a read error. The chain couples TRBV29-1 to TRBJ2-5; unclear D gene. Germline lookup yields CDR1 SQVTM and CDR2 ANQGSEA. The V end lost 0 bases, the J end lost 4 bases, and 12 bases lay between the germline ends. The CDR3 covers 14 residues. The CDR3 loop is CSVEDTTTGETQYV. In DNA, the CDR3 is TGCAGCGTTGAAGATACGACCACCGGAGAGACCCAGTACGTC.

This clonotype was detected a few times. The V and J genes are TRBV11-2 and TRBJ2-1; D ambiguous. The germline CDR1 and CDR2 sequences are SGHAT and FQNNGV. The CDR3 has 15 amino acids. Trimming left V 1 base short and J 5 bases short, with 12 bases between. CDR3 sequence reads: CASSLGPEFHNEQFF. The CDR3 DNA reads as TGTGCCAGCAGCTTAGGCCCCGAGTTCCACAATGAGCAGTTCTTC.

This clonotype was seen only a few times. This chain connects TRBV10-3 to TRBJ2-7, with 8 bases lining up with TRBD2. The V gene end was trimmed by 6 bases and the J gene end by 6 bases; junction bases not matched to a gene: 4. The CDR3 has 12 amino acids. Looked up from germline, CDR1 is ENHRY and CDR2 is SYGVKD. In DNA, the CDR3 is TGTGCCATCAGCGGACTAGCCATCGAGCAGTACTTC. Its protein product is CAISGLAIEQYF.

The gene calls are TRBV6-2 or TRBV6-3 and TRBJ1-2; 8 nucleotides line up with TRBD1. Germline values: CDR1 MNHEY, CDR2 SVGEGT. After removal of 2 bases from V and 6 bases from J, the junction contained 2 bases not matched to a gene. The length of the CDR3 is 13 residues. The CDR3 reads CASSYPGGDGYTF. CDR3 DNA sequence: TGTGCCAGCAGTTACCCAGGGGGCGATGGCTACACCTTC.

The chain recombines TRBV7-2 with TRBJ1-1; unclear D gene. The germline CDR1 and CDR2 sequences are SGHTA and FQGNSA. The CDR3 is made up of 15 amino acids. Trimming pared 9 bases from V and 2 bases from J, leaving 19 bases between. The DNA for the CDR3 is TGTGCCAGTCAAAGCTATGTCAGTATAAACACTGAAGCTTTCTTT. It codes for CASQSYVSINTEAFF.

This clonotype has a handful of counts. V gene TRBV7-9 combines with J gene TRBJ2-3; D ambiguous. The CDR3 is 14 residues long. Trimming cost V 1 base and J 6 bases, with 11 bases left between them. The germline V gene has CDR1 SEHNR and CDR2 FQNEAQ (reference sequence). The CDR3 region has the DNA TGTGCCAGCAGCTTAGATAGCACGCACGATACGCAGTATTTT. Encoded protein: CASSLDSTHDTQYF. Drawing the rest from reference TRBV7-9 and TRBJ2-3, the complete variable domain is DTGVSQNPRHKITKRGQNVTFRCDPISEHNRLYWYRQTLGQGPEFLTYFQNEAQLEKSRLLSDRFSAERPKGSFSTLEIQRTEQGDSAMYLCASSLDSTHDTQYFGPGTRLTVL.

This clonotype is termed medium-sized. The genes are TRBV6-5 and TRBJ1-3; possibly TRBD1 for D (6 bases). The CDR3 extends over 13 amino acids. Germline values: CDR1 MNHEY, CDR2 SVGAGI. V gave up 6 bases and J gave up 11 bases, with 17 bases separating them. CDR3 sequence: CASSNLQGSAIYF. For the CDR3, the DNA is TGTGCCAGCAGCAACCTACAGGGTTCCGCCATATATTTT.

The V gene is TRBV7-8, the J gene TRBJ1-6; TRBD1 might be the D (6 bases). Germline V gene sequence: CDR1 SGHVS, CDR2 FQNEAQ. The CDR3 consists of 16 residues. Trimming stripped 0 bases from V and 10 bases from J, with 16 bases between. This CDR3 is CASSLAAIQGASPLHF. Here the CDR3 DNA reads TGTGCCAGCAGCTTAGCTGCAATACAGGGAGCCTCACCCCTCCACTTT. The complete variable domain, with remaining parts taken from reference TRBV7-8 and TRBJ1-6, reads GAGVSQSPRYKVAKRGQDVALRCDPISGHVSLFWYQQALGQGPEFLTYFQNEAQLDKSGLPSDRFFAERPEGSVSTLKIQRTQQEDSAVYLCASSLAAIQGASPLHFGNGTRLTVT.